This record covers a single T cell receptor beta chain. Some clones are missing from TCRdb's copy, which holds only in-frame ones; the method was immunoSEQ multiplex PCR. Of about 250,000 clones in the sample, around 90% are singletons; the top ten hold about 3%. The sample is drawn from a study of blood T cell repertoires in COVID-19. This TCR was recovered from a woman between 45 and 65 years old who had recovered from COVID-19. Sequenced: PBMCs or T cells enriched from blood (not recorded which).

The CDR3, as DNA: TGTGCCAGCAGCTCGGGACTAGCGGACAATGAGCAGTTCTTC. It specifies CASSSGLADNEQFF. The chain recombines TRBV5-6 with TRBJ2-1, with 11 bases identical to TRBD2. The CDR3 consists of 14 residues. Per germline, CDR1 SGHDT and CDR2 YYEEEE. J lost 5 bases, V lost 3 bases, and 1 base had no gene match.